This T cell receptor beta chain was sequenced for a study of radiotherapy plus CTLA-4 blockade in lung cancer. Findings and caveats of the study: Subsequent to radiotherapy plus ipilimumab, tumor-derived TCR clones underwent expansion in blood. In blood, early T cell clone dynamics reportedly predicted response best, together with interferon-beta.

About this clone itself: As yet, its antigen is unknown.

Some clones are missing from TCRdb's copy, which holds only in-frame ones; the method was immunoSEQ multiplex PCR. Among 85,000 to 90,000 clones, roughly 86% were seen once, and the ten largest hold 16%. This TCR came from a human donor with non-small cell lung cancer that progressed on radiotherapy plus ipilimumab. The material was peripheral blood, obtained from a patient treated with radiotherapy plus ipilimumab.

CDR3 in amino acids: CASSEPYYEQYF. In DNA form, the CDR3 reads TGTGCCAGCAGTGAACCGTACTACGAGCAGTACTTC. The chain employs TRBV6-1 and TRBJ2-7; D ambiguous. The CDR3 spans 12 residues. Germline V CDR1 and CDR2: MNHNS, SASEGT. Trimming shortened V by 2 bases and J by 3 bases, and 5 bases separated the two germline ends.